The 9 T cell receptor beta chains below were found in one sample sequenced in a study of blood T cells in healthy people across ages. Primed by a sample-barcoded 5' primer and a J-beta primer mix, a second PCR proceeded for about 6 to 11 cycles. TCRdb itself ran the 5' RACE reads through MiXCR, one entry per CDR3 protein. The table shows 450,000 to 600,000 distinct CDR3 sequences, with about 28% occurring only once. These data were likewise used in another study, on T cells of mothers and their children.

Sequencing was performed on blood. These receptors were collected from a boy aged 2-9 years in good health.

The chain couples TRBV7-9 to TRBJ2-5; TRBD2 matches at 10 bases. Germline V gene sequence: CDR1 SEHNR, CDR2 FQNEAQ (reference sequence). With 7 bases clipped from V and 5 bases from J, the junction kept 13 bases outside the gene matches. The CDR3 length is 16 residues. CDR3 protein: CASNVAGGAEGETQYF. As DNA, the CDR3 is TGTGCCAGCAACGTAGCGGGGGGCGCTGAGGGGGAGACCCAGTACTTC.

This clonotype was counted between two and nine times. The chain joins TRBV6-5 to TRBJ1-6; TRBD1 matches 7 bases. V shed 6 bases and J 6 bases; nucleotides not matched to a gene: 8. The CDR3 is 15 amino acids. In germline, CDR1 is MNHEY, CDR2 SVGAGI. Written as DNA, the CDR3 is TGTGCCAGCAGGGTTGACAGGGCCACTAATTCACCCCTCCACTTT. Translating it yields CASRVDRATNSPLHF.

This chain links TRBV20-1 with TRBJ2-7; D call uncertain. Per the germline V gene, CDR1 is DFQATT and CDR2 is SNEGSKA (reference sequence). Deletions cut 6 bases from V and 7 bases from J, with 10 bases between. This CDR3 region has 10 residues. In DNA form, the CDR3 reads TGCAGTGCAGAAGACGGTGAGCAGTACTTC. This sequence encodes CSAEDGEQYF.

This clonotype was detected a few times. The rearrangement uses TRBV4-3 and TRBJ2-5; the match to TRBD1 covers 7 bases. The end of the DNA fits TRBJ2-7 better, so the J call may be wrong. Germline CDR1 LGHNA, CDR2 YSLEER. The CDR3 has 15 amino acids. The CDR3 DNA sequence: TGCGCCAGCAGCCAAGACCCCTGGGACAGCTACGAGCAGTACTTC. This encodes CASSQDPWDSYEQYF.

The rearrangement uses TRBV5-1 and TRBJ2-5, with D unclear. TRBJ2-7 explains the end of the DNA better; the J call may be wrong. The CDR3 covers 15 residues. Germline loops: CDR1 SGHRS, CDR2 YFSETQ. The CDR3 sequence: CASSLAGPRSYEQYF. CDR3 nucleotide sequence: TGCGCCAGCAGCTTGGCGGGTCCCCGCTCCTACGAGCAGTACTTC.

The V gene is TRBV7-3, the J gene TRBJ2-5; 10 nucleotides line up with TRBD2. Losses at the gene ends were 5 bases for V and 5 bases for J; bases not matched to a gene: 14. Germline V gene data show CDR1 as SGHTA and CDR2 as FQGTGA. The CDR3 is 17 residues long. As DNA, the CDR3 is TGTGCCAGCAGCCTATCTCCAGCGGGGGGGCCCGGGGAGACCCAGTACTTC. As protein: CASSLSPAGGPGETQYF.

This clonotype has just a few counts. V is TRBV6-1 and J is TRBJ2-7; 8 bases align to TRBD1. The CDR3 has 18 amino acids. Germline V gene data show CDR1 as MNHNS and CDR2 as SASEGT. V dropped 6 bases and J dropped 2; count of bases not matched to a gene: 18. The CDR3 DNA follows: TGTGCCAGCAGCCGGGGACAGGTTACTACCTTGACACCCTACGAGCAGTACTTC. It is translated as CASSRGQVTTLTPYEQYF.

This clonotype has just a few counts. This CDR3 is CAISESLGSGEKLFF. The CDR3 bases are TGTGCCATCAGTGAGTCGTTAGGGTCTGGTGAAAAACTGTTTTTT. This sequence joins TRBV10-3 and TRBJ1-4; D uncertain. Germline V gene lookup returns CDR1 ENHRY and CDR2 SYGVKD. The CDR3 runs 15 residues. V was shortened by 0 bases and J by 7 bases, with 12 bases between the two germline ends.

This chain joins TRBV15 and TRBJ2-5; TRBD1 agrees at 8 bases. The CDR3 has 15 amino acids. J lost 4 bases, V lost 0 bases, and 4 bases had no gene match. Germline lookup yields CDR1 LNHNV and CDR2 YYDKDF (reference sequence). The CDR3 nucleotides read TGTGCCACCAGCAGAGACAGGGGGCGCGGAGAGACCCAGTACTTC. Protein: CATSRDRGRGETQYF.